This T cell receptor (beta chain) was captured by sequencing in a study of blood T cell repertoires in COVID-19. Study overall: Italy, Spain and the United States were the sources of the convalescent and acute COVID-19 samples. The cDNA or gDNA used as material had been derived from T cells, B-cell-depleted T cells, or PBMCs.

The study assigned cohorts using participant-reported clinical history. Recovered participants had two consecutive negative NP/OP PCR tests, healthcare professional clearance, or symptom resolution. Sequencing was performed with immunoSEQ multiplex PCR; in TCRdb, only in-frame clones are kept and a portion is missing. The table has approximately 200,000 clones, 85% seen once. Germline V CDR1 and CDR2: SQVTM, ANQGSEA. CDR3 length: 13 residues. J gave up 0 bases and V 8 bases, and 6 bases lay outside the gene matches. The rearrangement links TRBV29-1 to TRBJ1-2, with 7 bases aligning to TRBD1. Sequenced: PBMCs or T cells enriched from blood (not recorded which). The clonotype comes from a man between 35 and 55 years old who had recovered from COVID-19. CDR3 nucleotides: TGCAGCTCTTTGGACAGGACTAACTATGGCTACACCTTC. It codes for CSSLDRTNYGYTF.